The 32 T cell receptor beta chains presented below share a single source sample, sequenced in a study of regulatory T cells in long-lasting Graves disease. Time point in this sample: newly diagnosed GD, antithyroid drugs for less than 3 months. PBMCs provided the RNA from which the TCR library was made. HTBI primers from iRepertoire and Arm-PCR of CDR3 regions yielded the TCR beta libraries. TCRdb redid the calling of the multiplex PCR reads with MiXCR, one entry per CDR3 protein. The data hold about 220,000 distinct CDR3 sequences, with roughly a fifth observed a single time. These data are also associated with another study on T cells in Graves' hyperthyroidism and ophthalmopathy.

Sequencing used peripheral blood mononuclear cells (PBMCs), obtained at new diagnosis, from a patient treated with antithyroid drugs. All receptors come from a woman aged 30 to 39 with Graves disease.

This clonotype came up many times. The V gene is TRBV12-3 or TRBV12-4, the J gene TRBJ1-1, with 9 bases that match TRBD1. The CDR3 has 14 residues. Trimming cost V 5 bases and J 1 base; bases outside gene matches: 2. The CDR3 sequence is CASSDRGGNTEAFF. The CDR3 region has the DNA TGTGCCAGCAGTGACAGGGGGGGGAACACTGAAGCTTTCTTT.

This clonotype was recorded only once. This may come from a read error, since a much larger clone is one base off. The chain has TRBV7-9 and TRBJ1-6; D unresolved. CDR1 and CDR2 (germline): SEHNR, FQNEAQ (reference sequence). There are 14 residues in the CDR3. The germline V and J ends were trimmed by 3 bases and 7 bases, with 10 bases remaining between them. DNA of the CDR3: TGTGCCAGCAGCTTTTATAAGGCGAATTCACCCCTCCACTTT. Protein sequence: CASSFYKANSPLHF.

This clonotype has a single count. This sequence joins TRBV28 and TRBJ1-1; the match to TRBD1 covers 8 bases. With 6 bases clipped from V and 5 bases from J, the junction kept 8 bases outside the gene matches. This CDR3 contains 14 residues. Per germline, CDR1 MDHEN and CDR2 SYDVKM. CDR3 protein: CASSSGGANTEAFF. CDR3 DNA sequence: TGTGCCAGCAGCTCAGGGGGCGCGAATACTGAAGCTTTCTTT.

This clonotype was counted many times. V usage is TRBV19 and J usage is TRBJ1-5; no clear D. Trimming shortened V by 1 base and J by 0 bases, and 13 bases separated the two germline ends. The CDR3 has 17 residues. Germline V lookup: CDR1 LNHDA, CDR2 SQIVND (reference sequence). The CDR3 sequence: CASSIGRADYSNQPQHF. The CDR3 nucleotides read TGTGCCAGTAGTATAGGCCGGGCTGATTATAGCAATCAGCCCCAGCATTTT.

This clonotype came up many times. J is TRBJ2-4 and V is TRBV27; 7 bases are shared with TRBD2. The CDR3 is 17 amino acids. With V trimmed by 5 bases and J by 6 bases, 16 bases remained unmatched. Germline V CDR1 and CDR2: MNHEY, SMNVEV (reference sequence). The CDR3 sequence: CASSPSSGTKAANIQYF. Written as DNA, the CDR3 is TGTGCCAGCAGTCCAAGCTCCGGGACTAAGGCCGCAAACATTCAGTACTTC.

The table lists this clonotype with many counts. This chain uses TRBV9 with TRBJ1-1; weak D call: TRBD1 (5 bases). Trimming took off 1 base at V and 2 bases at J, with 15 bases between the two ends. The CDR3 contains 16 residues. Germline V gene sequence: CDR1 SGDLS, CDR2 YYNGEE. The CDR3 region is CASSVSEYTGNTEAFF. The CDR3 nucleotides read TGTGCCAGCAGCGTATCAGAGTACACAGGAAACACTGAAGCTTTCTTT.

V usage is TRBV27 and J usage is TRBJ2-7, with 9 positions matching TRBD1. Trimming cost V 0 bases and J 7 bases; bases outside gene matches: 13. Germline lookup yields CDR1 MNHEY and CDR2 SMNVEV (reference sequence). This CDR3 contains 17 residues. Written as DNA, the CDR3 is TGTGCCAGCAGTTTATCCCCCGTGACAGGGGGATCGAGGGAGCAGTACTTC. This codes for CASSLSPVTGGSREQYF.

This clonotype was seen ten or more times. This chain links TRBV30 with TRBJ1-1, with D possibly being TRBD1 (6 bases). Deletions cut 2 bases from V and 0 bases from J, with 16 bases between. The germline V gene has CDR1 GTSNPN and CDR2 SVGIG (reference sequence). The length of the CDR3 is 16 residues. CDR3 bases: TGTGCCTGGAGTCCGACAGGCCGTCCTATGAACACTGAAGCTTTCTTT. Translating it yields CAWSPTGRPMNTEAFF.

This clonotype has ten or more counts. This chain joins TRBV2 and TRBJ2-2, with 8 bases matching TRBD2. This CDR3 spans 18 amino acids. The J segment lost 5 bases and the V segment lost 3 bases, leaving 14 bases of the junction unmatched. Germline CDR1 and CDR2: SNHLY and FYNNEI. CDR3 nucleotides: TGTGCCAGCAGTGAGGCAGCGGGGGCGAGGGGGTATACCGGGGAGCTGTTTTTT. It yields the protein CASSEAAGARGYTGELFF.

This clonotype was detected ten times or more. A read error may produce the germline difference seen at one junction end. The rearrangement joins TRBV10-2 to TRBJ2-7, with TRBD1 matching 8 bases. Germline V CDR1 and CDR2: WSHSY, SAAADI. The CDR3 covers 14 residues. The CDR3 is CASSKSGTGYEQYF. CDR3 coding DNA: TGTGCCAGCAGTAAATCCGGGACAGGCTACGAGCAGTACTTC.

This clonotype was picked up many times. CDR3 in amino acids: CASSQVAGRGTGELFF. The CDR3 bases are TGTGCCAGCAGCCAAGTTGCGGGTAGGGGCACCGGGGAGCTGTTTTTT. The chain is built from TRBV3-1 and TRBJ2-2; TRBD1 or TRBD2 may be the D gene (5 bases each). CDR3 length: 16 residues. Germline V gene sequence: CDR1 LGHDT, CDR2 YNNKEL (reference sequence). With 1 base removed from V and 4 bases from J, the gap between germline ends came to 13 bases. The whole variable domain, remainder taken from reference TRBV3-1 and TRBJ2-2, is DTAVSQTPKYLVTQMGNDKSIKCEQNLGHDTMYWYKQDSKKFLKIMFSYNNKELIINETVPNRFSPKSPDKAHLNLHINSLELGDSAVYFCASSQVAGRGTGELFFGEGSRLTVL.

This clonotype was seen more than once but under ten times. This chain uses TRBV6-5 with TRBJ2-2; 10 nucleotides match TRBD2. Germline V CDR1 and CDR2: MNHEY, SVGAGI. The trim removed 4 bases at V and 2 bases at J, leaving 4 bases unmatched. The CDR3 has 16 residues. As DNA, the CDR3 is TGTGCCAGCAGTTCACTAGCGGGGAGCAACACCGGGGAGCTGTTTTTT. This gives the protein CASSSLAGSNTGELFF.

This clonotype showed up many times. This rearrangement joins TRBV20-1 to TRBJ1-2; D is possibly TRBD1 (5 bases). V was cut by 3 bases and J by 4 bases, with 15 bases left in between. CDR3 length: 14 residues. Germline V gives CDR1 DFQATT, CDR2 SNEGSKA (reference sequence). CDR3 residues: CSASQDISVYGYTF. Written as DNA, the CDR3 is TGCAGTGCTAGCCAGGACATCTCGGTCTATGGCTACACCTTC.

This clonotype was seen ten or more times. J is TRBJ2-2 and V is TRBV7-9, with D perhaps matching TRBD1 or TRBD2 (5 bases each). V was shortened by 4 bases and J by 1 base, with 13 bases between the two germline ends. CDR3 size: 16 residues. CDR1 is SEHNR and CDR2 is FQNEAQ in the germline V gene (reference sequence). The chain's CDR3 is CASSSSTGGNTGELFF. Here the CDR3 DNA reads TGTGCCAGCAGCTCGTCAACAGGAGGGAACACCGGGGAGCTGTTTTTT.

This clonotype was counted many times. V and J are TRBV12-3 or TRBV12-4 and TRBJ1-2, with 10 bases fitting TRBD1. The CDR3 extends over 15 amino acids. The ends lost 5 bases at V and 7 bases at J; junction bases unmatched: 10. The CDR3 coding sequence is TGTGCCAGCAGTCTCTCGGGACAGGGGTATGGTGGCTACACCTTC. This translates into CASSLSGQGYGGYTF.

V gene TRBV9 combines with J gene TRBJ1-1; a weak D match, TRBD1 (5 bases). This CDR3 is built from 15 residues. Germline V gives CDR1 SGDLS, CDR2 YYNGEE. Trimming pared 4 bases from V and 4 bases from J, leaving 17 bases between. CDR3 in DNA: TGTGCCAGCAGCCTGCAATGGGACGATAGCACTGAAGCTTTCTTT. It is translated as CASSLQWDDSTEAFF.

This chain joins TRBV4-3 and TRBJ1-2; 7 nucleotides match TRBD1. The CDR3 loop spans 15 amino acids. V gave up 2 bases and J gave up 0 bases; unmatched junction bases: 3. CDR1 is LGHNA and CDR2 is YSLEER in the germline V gene. CDR3 residues: CASSQPGTANYGYTF. The CDR3 region has the DNA TGCGCCAGCAGCCAACCCGGGACAGCTAACTATGGCTACACCTTC.

This clonotype has ten or more counts. This chain uses TRBV20-1 with TRBJ2-7; TRBD2 aligns across 10 bases. Germline V gene lookup returns CDR1 DFQATT and CDR2 SNEGSKA (reference sequence). Trimming cost V 3 bases and J 0 bases; bases outside gene matches: 5. The CDR3 is 15 amino acids. The CDR3 loop is CSASDLAGVSYEQYF. CDR3 nucleotide sequence: TGCAGTGCTAGTGACCTAGCGGGGGTCTCCTACGAGCAGTACTTC.

In its sample, this clonotype was seen many times. In nucleotides, the CDR3 is TGCAGTGCGCCTTTAGCGGGACTTAATGAGCAGTTCTTC. This encodes CSAPLAGLNEQFF. This chain links TRBV20-1 with TRBJ2-1, with 8 positions matching TRBD2. Germline CDR1 reads DFQATT; CDR2 reads SNEGSKA (reference sequence). The trim removed 6 bases at V and 7 bases at J, leaving 8 bases unmatched. The CDR3 spans 13 residues.

This clonotype was observed many times. For the CDR3, the DNA is TGTGCCAGCAGCCCCTGGGGGGGTGCGAGTTACACTGAAGCTTTCTTT. It is translated as CASSPWGGASYTEAFF. This chain joins TRBV7-8 and TRBJ1-1; D might be TRBD1 (5 bases). V lost 5 bases and J lost 3, with 19 bases in between. The CDR3 has 16 amino acids. Germline CDR1 and CDR2: SGHVS and FQNEAQ.

The rearrangement links TRBV11-2 to TRBJ2-7; tentatively, D is TRBD1 (6 bases). V gave up 0 bases and J gave up 6 bases, with 18 bases separating them. CDR3 size: 16 residues. Per germline, CDR1 SGHAT and CDR2 FQNNGV. The CDR3: CASSLDLLGHESEQYF. In nucleotides, the CDR3 is TGTGCCAGCAGCTTAGATCTCCTGGGACATGAAAGCGAGCAGTACTTC.

This clonotype has only a few counts. The chain links TRBV27 to TRBJ1-2; no clear D gene. V was clipped by 5 bases and J by 4 bases, with 11 bases between them. Germline CDR1 reads MNHEY; CDR2 reads SMNVEV (reference sequence). This CDR3 is 13 amino acids long. The CDR3 here is CASSKGMSYGYTF. Here the CDR3 DNA reads TGTGCCAGCAGTAAAGGGATGAGCTATGGCTACACCTTC.

The sample holds a few counts of this clonotype. The V and J genes are TRBV18 and TRBJ1-2; D gene uncertain. CDR3 length equals 13 residues. Germline CDR1 and CDR2: KGHSH and LQKENI. Trimming removed 0 bases at V and 7 bases at J, with 9 bases between. CDR3 nucleotide sequence: TGTGCCAGCTCACCACCGAAAAGTAGTGGCTACACCTTC. As protein: CASSPPKSSGYTF.

This clonotype was observed many times. The rearrangement joins TRBV6-1 to TRBJ2-5, with TRBD1 matching 9 bases. V dropped 6 bases and J dropped 1; count of bases not matched to a gene: 9. The CDR3 has 16 amino acids. Per germline, CDR1 MNHNS and CDR2 SASEGT. For the CDR3, the DNA is TGTGCCAGCAGCGCAAAACAGGGGGCTTTCCAAGAGACCCAGTACTTC. Translated, it gives CASSAKQGAFQETQYF.

This clonotype has a count of ten or more. Written as DNA, the CDR3 is TGTGCCAGCAGCTTAGCGGGACAGGGGGCCCTCAGCACCGGGGAGCTGTTTTTT. Protein sequence: CASSLAGQGALSTGELFF. The chain links TRBV7-9 to TRBJ2-2, with 12 bases aligning to TRBD1. Germline V CDR1 and CDR2: SEHNR, FQNEAQ (reference sequence). Unmatched junction bases numbered 6, after V lost 0 bases and J lost 4 bases. CDR3 length: 18 residues.

The chain links TRBV20-1 to TRBJ2-1; possible D gene TRBD1, 8 bases. The V end lost 6 bases, the J end lost 7 bases, and 16 bases lay between the germline ends. Looked up from germline, CDR1 is DFQATT and CDR2 is SNEGSKA (reference sequence). This CDR3 has 13 residues. The CDR3 DNA sequence: TGCAGTGCCAGAACAGGGGGGGGGAATGAGCAGTTCTTC. Translation: CSARTGGGNEQFF.

This clonotype has more than one count but fewer than ten. This chain connects TRBV7-6 to TRBJ2-5; the D gene is possibly TRBD1 (5 bases). Germline CDR1 reads SGHVS; CDR2 reads FNYEAQ. The CDR3 has 14 residues. The V gene lost 3 bases and the J gene lost 6 bases, with 14 bases spanning the gap. This CDR3 is CASSFRQGGKTQYF. CDR3 nucleotide sequence: TGTGCCAGCAGCTTCCGGCAGGGTGGCAAGACCCAGTACTTC.

This clonotype was counted ten times or more. The chain recombines TRBV19 with TRBJ2-2; 8 bases are a match to TRBD2. This CDR3 has 18 amino acids. V shed 5 bases, J shed 5 bases, and the junction held 16 bases outside the gene matches. CDR1 and CDR2 from the germline V gene are LNHDA and SQIVND (reference sequence). The CDR3 DNA reads as TGTGCCAGTAGTTTCCGAAAAGGGGGACTAGGCAATACCGGGGAGCTGTTTTTT. Translated, it gives CASSFRKGGLGNTGELFF.

This clonotype was recorded a few times. A much larger clone lies one base from this, so it may be a read error. This rearrangement joins TRBV9 to TRBJ2-2, with 15 bases identical to TRBD2. This CDR3 has 19 residues. The germline V gene has CDR1 SGDLS and CDR2 YYNGEE. The V segment lost 3 bases and the J segment 4 bases; nucleotides outside the gene matches: 10. The chain's CDR3 is CASSASGTSGGPGTGELFF. The CDR3 region has the DNA TGTGCCAGCAGCGCCTCCGGGACTAGCGGGGGGCCCGGCACCGGGGAGCTGTTTTTT.

The DNA of the CDR3 is TGTGCCAGCAGCTTAAGTGACAGCTACCCATACGAGCAGTACTTC. It specifies CASSLSDSYPYEQYF. This sequence joins TRBV7-2 and TRBJ2-7; D might be TRBD1 (5 bases). V lost 2 bases and J 4 bases, leaving 15 bases between the germline ends. The CDR3 extends over 15 amino acids. CDR1 is SGHTA, CDR2 FQGNSA, per germline.

The chain recombines TRBV2 with TRBJ2-7, with 11 bases identical to TRBD1. Germline CDR1 reads SNHLY; CDR2 reads FYNNEI. The CDR3 consists of 14 residues. Germline trimming cut 8 bases from V and 6 bases from J; bases unmatched to any gene: 9. CDR3 coding DNA: TGTGCCAGCCCCCAAGGACAGGGGGCGAGCGAGCAGTACTTC. Translated, it gives CASPQGQGASEQYF.

In this sample, this clonotype turned up many times. The chain recombines TRBV5-1 with TRBJ2-5; 10 nucleotides align to TRBD1. CDR1 is SGHRS and CDR2 is YFSETQ in the germline V gene. The junction had 10 bases not matched to a gene; V was cut back by 4 bases and J by 1 base. The CDR3 has 17 amino acids. The CDR3 protein is CASSSQDRGRVQETQYF. The CDR3 DNA is TGCGCCAGCAGCAGTCAAGACAGGGGGCGCGTCCAAGAGACCCAGTACTTC.